This T cell receptor beta chain was found in a study of blood T cell repertoires in COVID-19. Seattle researchers signed up patients amid active infection and tracked them longitudinally. Some clones are missing from TCRdb's copy, which holds only in-frame ones; the method was immunoSEQ multiplex PCR. The sample gives 200,000 to 250,000 clones, approximately 86% of which show up once; about 1.3% is in the top ten. This clone was counted between two and nine times. This CDR3 spans 14 amino acids. Germline CDR1 and CDR2: SNHLY and FYNNEI. Trimming took 4 bases from V and 7 from J, leaving 16 bases between them.

The material sequenced was peripheral blood. This sequence was found in a woman aged 25-40 years with COVID-19, enrolled during active disease. V gene TRBV2 combines with J gene TRBJ2-5, with a possible D match to TRBD1 (6 bases). CDR3 sequence: CASSALRAQGTQYF. The CDR3 DNA reads TGTGCCAGCAGTGCCCTTAGGGCACAGGGGACCCAGTACTTC. The full variable domain, completed using reference TRBV2 and TRBJ2-5, is EPEVTQTPSHQVTQMGQEVILRCVPISNHLYFYWYRQILGQKVEFLVSFYNNEISEKSEIFDDQFSVERPDGSNFTLKIRSTKLEDSAMYFCASSALRAQGTQYFGPGTRLLVL.